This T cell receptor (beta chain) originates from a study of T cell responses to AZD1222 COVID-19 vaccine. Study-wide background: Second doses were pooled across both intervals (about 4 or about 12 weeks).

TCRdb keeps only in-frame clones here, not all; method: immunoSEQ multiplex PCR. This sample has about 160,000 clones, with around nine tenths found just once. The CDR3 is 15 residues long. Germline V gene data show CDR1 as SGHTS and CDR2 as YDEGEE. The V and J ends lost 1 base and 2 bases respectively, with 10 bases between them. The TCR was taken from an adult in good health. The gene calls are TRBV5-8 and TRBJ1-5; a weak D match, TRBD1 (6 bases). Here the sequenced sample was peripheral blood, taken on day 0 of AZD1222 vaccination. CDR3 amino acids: CASSLTGTGNQPQHF. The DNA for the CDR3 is TGTGCCAGCAGCTTGACAGGGACGGGCAATCAGCCCCAGCATTTT.